This TCR beta chain was documented in a study of CD8 T cells in Susac syndrome. Germline V gene data show CDR1 as LGHDT and CDR2 as YNNKEL (reference sequence). The CDR3 length is 15 residues. The V and J ends lost 1 base and 5 bases respectively, with 11 bases between them. To note about this clonotype: Its antigen is as yet unknown.

Broader study findings: The greatest CD8+ clonal expansion in Susac occurred in TEMRA cells and in active patients.

CD8+ and CD4+ T cells from blood underwent TCR beta sequencing, which was carried out in a high-throughput format. It was with random hexamers that 0.5 to 1 ug RNA was reverse transcribed. Across 54 Vbeta and 13 Jbeta, immunoSEQ multiplex PCR amplified TCR beta CDR3. TCRdb fed the immunoSEQ multiplex PCR reads into MiXCR, producing one record per CDR3 protein. Of roughly 100,000 distinct CDR3 sequences in the sample, approximately 93% were seen once. Sequences were obtained from CD8+ T cells from PBMCs. The chain carries TRBV3-1 and TRBJ2-2; D perhaps matches TRBD1 (6 bases). This clonotype was sampled from a human donor with Susac syndrome. The chain's CDR3 is CASSQGFQGTGELFF. The CDR3 region has the DNA TGTGCCAGCAGCCAAGGTTTCCAGGGGACCGGGGAGCTGTTTTTT.